Listed below are T cell receptor beta chains from one sample, sequenced in a study of CD8+ T cells in alopecia areata. Measured with immunoSEQ multiplex PCR; TCRdb has only the in-frame clones, and not every one. The top ten hold roughly 17% of the sample, which has some 100,000 clones, 60% seen once. The starting material was CD8+ T cells sorted from blood, obtained between weeks 55 and 65, from a patient treated with tofacitinib. All receptors come from a human donor with alopecia areata. The CDR3 runs from the conserved cysteine through the conserved F or W. Each record gives: V gene, J gene, D gene, clone size, CDR3 DNA, CDR3 protein. The D gene is left open where the match is weak. Expanded clones are given a class, and other clones once, few, many or no size at all.

v_call: TRBV6-5
j_call: TRBJ2-1
d_call: .
clone_size: .
cdr3_nt: TGTGCCAGCAGTTCGGGTCCATCCTACAATGAGCAGTTCTTC
cdr3_aa: CASSSGPSYNEQFF

v_call: TRBV2
j_call: TRBJ2-5
d_call: .
clone_size: .
cdr3_nt: TGTGCCAGCAGTGAAATTAGGACAGACGAGACCCAGTACTTC
cdr3_aa: CASSEIRTDETQYF

v_call: TRBV9
j_call: TRBJ2-6
d_call: TRBD1
clone_size: once
cdr3_nt: TGTGCCAGCAGCGACCGGGACAGGGATCCGTCCTGGGCCAACGTCCTGACTTTC
cdr3_aa: CASSDRDRDPSWANVLTF

v_call: TRBV27
j_call: TRBJ2-7
d_call: .
clone_size: .
cdr3_nt: TGTGCCAGCAGTACGGGCAACGAGCAGTACTTC
cdr3_aa: CASSTGNEQYF

v_call: TRBV6-6
j_call: TRBJ1-2
d_call: .
clone_size: few
cdr3_nt: TGTGCCAGCAGTTCGTGGGGCTATGGCTACACCTTC
cdr3_aa: CASSSWGYGYTF

v_call: TRBV27
j_call: TRBJ1-5
d_call: .
clone_size: .
cdr3_nt: TGTGCCAGCAGAGCCGAGGGTAGTAGCAATCAGCCCCAGCATTTT
cdr3_aa: CASRAEGSSNQPQHF

v_call: TRBV7-9
j_call: TRBJ1-2
d_call: .
clone_size: few
cdr3_nt: TGTGCCAGCCTATCCCCTCCAGGGAGCTACACCTTC
cdr3_aa: CASLSPPGSYTF

v_call: TRBV7-2
j_call: TRBJ2-7
d_call: TRBD1
clone_size: .
cdr3_nt: TGTGCCAGCAGCTTCCGGGACAGGGAGGTGGACGAGCAGTACTTC
cdr3_aa: CASSFRDREVDEQYF

v_call: TRBV29-1
j_call: TRBJ2-7
d_call: .
clone_size: .
cdr3_nt: TGCAGCGTCGTCGACATCTCATCCTACGAGCAGTACTTC
cdr3_aa: CSVVDISSYEQYF

v_call: TRBV27
j_call: TRBJ2-7
d_call: .
clone_size: .
cdr3_nt: TGTGCCAGCAGTTTTCAGGGGGGGAGGACCTACGAGCAGTACTTC
cdr3_aa: CASSFQGGRTYEQYF

v_call: TRBV19
j_call: TRBJ1-1
d_call: .
clone_size: few
cdr3_nt: TGTGCCAGTAGATGGTCCATACAGGGTTCGGTCACTGAAGCTTTCTTT
cdr3_aa: CASRWSIQGSVTEAFF

v_call: TRBV29-1
j_call: TRBJ1-2
d_call: TRBD1
clone_size: .
cdr3_nt: TGCAGCGTTGAAGGGACGGACAGGGGGCTCGGCGGCTATGGCTACACCTTC
cdr3_aa: CSVEGTDRGLGGYGYTF

v_call: TRBV9
j_call: TRBJ1-1
d_call: .
clone_size: .
cdr3_nt: TGTGCCAGCAGCGGAACCGGGCCCTTTCTTAGGGCTTTCTTT
cdr3_aa: CASSGTGPFLRAFF

v_call: TRBV5-6
j_call: TRBJ2-1
d_call: .
clone_size: .
cdr3_nt: TGTGCCAGCAGCCTAAAGGCGACCACTTACAATGAGCAGTTCTTC
cdr3_aa: CASSLKATTYNEQFF

v_call: TRBV5-1
j_call: TRBJ2-3
d_call: .
clone_size: .
cdr3_nt: TGCGCCAGCAGCTCGCCGGGACGTCATTTCACAGATACGCAGTATTTT
cdr3_aa: CASSSPGRHFTDTQYF

v_call: TRBV19
j_call: TRBJ2-7
d_call: TRBD1
clone_size: few
cdr3_nt: TGTGCCAACCAGGACAGGGGGCTCTACGAGCAGTACTTC
cdr3_aa: CANQDRGLYEQYF

v_call: TRBV14
j_call: TRBJ2-7
d_call: TRBD1
clone_size: .
cdr3_nt: TGTGCCAGCAGCACGGGGACAGGAGCCTACGAGCAGTACTTC
cdr3_aa: CASSTGTGAYEQYF

v_call: TRBV12-5
j_call: TRBJ1-4
d_call: .
clone_size: few
cdr3_nt: TGTGCTAGTGGCCCCGGGGTTGCAACTAATGAAAAACTGTTTTTT
cdr3_aa: CASGPGVATNEKLFF

v_call: TRBV7-9
j_call: TRBJ1-2
d_call: .
clone_size: .
cdr3_nt: TGTGCCAGCAACCCTAGTTGGGGGGATGGCTACACCTTC
cdr3_aa: CASNPSWGDGYTF

v_call: TRBV5-1
j_call: TRBJ2-1
d_call: TRBD1
clone_size: once
cdr3_nt: TGCGCCAGCAGCTACGGGACAGGTAATGAGCAGTTCTTC
cdr3_aa: CASSYGTGNEQFF

v_call: TRBV29-1
j_call: TRBJ1-2
d_call: TRBD1
clone_size: .
cdr3_nt: TGCAGCGCGGAGGGACAGTTGGGCTATGGCTACACCTTC
cdr3_aa: CSAEGQLGYGYTF

v_call: TRBV27
j_call: TRBJ1-4
d_call: .
clone_size: .
cdr3_nt: TGTGCCAGCAGTAGAACGGCTAGCGAAAAACTGTTTTTT
cdr3_aa: CASSRTASEKLFF

v_call: TRBV30
j_call: TRBJ2-5
d_call: TRBD2
clone_size: .
cdr3_nt: TGTGCCTGGAGTGTAGTGGGAGGGGAAGAGACCCAGTACTTC
cdr3_aa: CAWSVVGGEETQYF

v_call: TRBV6-5
j_call: TRBJ1-5
d_call: TRBD1
clone_size: .
cdr3_nt: TGTGCCAGCAGTATACGACAGGGGCTGGGTCAGCCCCAGCATTTT
cdr3_aa: CASSIRQGLGQPQHF

v_call: TRBV27
j_call: TRBJ2-7
d_call: TRBD1
clone_size: .
cdr3_nt: TGTGCCAGCAGTTTCGGACAGGGGGCGAGTTCCTACGAGCAGTACTTC
cdr3_aa: CASSFGQGASSYEQYF

v_call: TRBV6-1
j_call: TRBJ2-1
d_call: .
clone_size: .
cdr3_nt: TGTGCCAGCAGGGATTGGCGGTTGGAGCAGTTCTTC
cdr3_aa: CASRDWRLEQFF

v_call: TRBV13
j_call: TRBJ2-5
d_call: TRBD1
clone_size: few
cdr3_nt: TGTGCCAGCAGTGAGGTTGTGGGACAGGGGGCCGAAGAGACCCAGTACTTC
cdr3_aa: CASSEVVGQGAEETQYF

v_call: TRBV7-6
j_call: TRBJ2-3
d_call: TRBD2
clone_size: .
cdr3_nt: TGTGCCAGCAGCCACGGACTAGCGGGGAACACAGATACGCAGTATTTT
cdr3_aa: CASSHGLAGNTDTQYF